This T cell receptor (beta chain) was sequenced during a study of blood T cell repertoires in COVID-19. About the study: Specimens from acute and convalescent COVID-19 originated in the United States, Italy and Spain. From T cells, B-cell-depleted T cells, or PBMCs came the material, which was cDNA or gDNA.

In germline, CDR1 is SGHNT, CDR2 YYREEE (reference sequence). Deletions cut 3 bases from V and 4 bases from J, with 13 bases between. The CDR3 covers 14 residues. Original methodology: For nucleated cells, counts were estimated from reference gene primer amplification. Only in-frame clones appear in the TCRdb table, and some are missing; sequencing was by immunoSEQ multiplex PCR. V, J and clone size derive from that table, while D and trimming were established from the DNA sequence. The sample lists about 40,000 clones; around 83% were seen once. The genes are TRBV5-4 and TRBJ1-1; D is possibly TRBD1 (5 bases). The source material was peripheral blood. This TCR was recovered from a man aged 50 to 59 in a cohort sampled during active COVID-19. The CDR3 region is CASSWPGMRTEAFF. CDR3 bases: TGTGCCAGCAGCTGGCCAGGGATGCGCACTGAAGCTTTCTTT.